This is a list of T cell receptor beta chains from one sample in a study of OX40 agonist ivuxolimab in advanced cancers. Only in-frame clones appear in the TCRdb table, and some are missing; sequencing was by immunoSEQ multiplex PCR. Of about 64,000 clones in the sample, approximately 89% are singletons; the top ten hold 0.44%. The sample was CD4+ or CD8+ T cells sorted from blood, taken in a trial of the OX40 agonist ivuxolimab. The receptors come from an adult with an advanced solid tumor such as melanoma, head and neck, liver or kidney cancer. Both conserved end residues are part of each CDR3. Fields, in order: D gene, V gene, clone size, J gene, CDR3 DNA, CDR3 protein. A D gene is named only where the DNA matches it firmly. A row's size may be missing; if present it is once, few, many or a size class.

TRBD1	TRBV7-2	NA	TRBJ1-5	TGTGCCAGCAGCTTAGCGGGACAGGGGCTTAATCAGCCCCAGCATTTT	CASSLAGQGLNQPQHF
NA	TRBV11-2	NA	TRBJ2-2	TGTGCCAGCAGCTTAGATGGGTCACTAAAGGGGTTGGTGTTTTTT	CASSLDGSLKGLVFF
TRBD1	TRBV29-1	NA	TRBJ1-1	TGCAGCGGGGGGGACAGGATGAACACTGAAGCTTTCTTT	CSGGDRMNTEAFF
NA	TRBV7-9	NA	TRBJ2-7	TGTGCCAGCAGCCCATCCCAAACCGGGTGGACCTACGAGCAGTACTTC	CASSPSQTGWTYEQYF
TRBD1	TRBV5-6	NA	TRBJ1-5	TGTGCCAGCAGCTTGGGGGACAGGGCTGGCCAGCCCCAGCATTTT	CASSLGDRAGQPQHF
NA	TRBV7-8	NA	TRBJ2-1	TGTGCCAGCAGCTCGGGCGGTGGTGAGCAGTTCTTC	CASSSGGGEQFF
TRBD1	TRBV19	NA	TRBJ2-2	TGTGCCAGTAGTTTCCAAGACAGGGGGACCGGGGAGCTGTTTTTT	CASSFQDRGTGELFF
TRBD2	TRBV10-3	NA	TRBJ2-7	TGTGCCATCAGTGAGTCTGGGACTAGCGGCACCTACGAGCAGTACTTC	CAISESGTSGTYEQYF
NA	TRBV7-6	NA	TRBJ2-2	TGTGCCAGCAGCTTAGGAGCTACTGAGGCCGGGGAGCTGTTTTTT	CASSLGATEAGELFF
NA	TRBV6-6	NA	TRBJ2-1	TGTGCCAGCAGCCCCGGGACAAGGGGCAATGAGCAGTTCTTC	CASSPGTRGNEQFF
NA	TRBV9	once	TRBJ2-1	TGTGCCAGCAGCGTAGATGGCTCGGGAGCCACCTACAATGAGCAGTTCTTC	CASSVDGSGATYNEQFF
NA	TRBV5-1	NA	TRBJ1-4	TGCGCCAGCAGCCTATCCGGGACGGCGAATGAAAAACTGTTTTTT	CASSLSGTANEKLFF
NA	TRBV6-6	NA	TRBJ1-3	TGTGCCAGCAGTTCAATGATTGTGGGGGCTGGAAACACCATATATTTT	CASSSMIVGAGNTIYF
NA	TRBV7-2	NA	TRBJ1-2	TGTGCCAGCAGCTTAGCGCAGACGCCCGGAGGTTTCGGCTACACCTTC	CASSLAQTPGGFGYTF
NA	TRBV7-2	NA	TRBJ2-1	TGTGCCAGCAGCTTAGGGGTCCGGACATGGAATGAGCAGTTCTTC	CASSLGVRTWNEQFF
TRBD2	TRBV10-2	once	TRBJ2-7	TGCGCCAGCTATTACGGGACTAGCGATAACGAGCAGTACTTC	CASYYGTSDNEQYF
NA	TRBV18	NA	TRBJ2-5	TGTGCCAGCTCACCAGGTGCGACTTTACAAGAGACCCAGTACTTC	CASSPGATLQETQYF
NA	TRBV21-1	NA	TRBJ1-1	TGTGCCAGCGGGAGGGGCGCGAACGCCCAGAAACATATGAACACTGAAGCTTTCTTT	CASGRGANAQKHMNTEAFF
TRBD1	TRBV7-6	NA	TRBJ2-1	TGTGCCAGCAGCCGATCCGGGACAGGGAACAATGAGCAGTTCTTC	CASSRSGTGNNEQFF
NA	TRBV2	NA	TRBJ1-6	TGTGCCAGCGACGCAGGTAGAGGAAATTCACCCCTCCACTTT	CASDAGRGNSPLHF
NA	TRBV6-4	NA	TRBJ2-1	TGTGCCAGCAGTGTCGGGGATGGGGGCGTGAATGAGCAGTTCTTC	CASSVGDGGVNEQFF
TRBD2	TRBV27	NA	TRBJ2-1	TGTGCCAGCAGTTTGCCCAAGACTAGCGGGAGTGGAAATGAGCAGTTCTTC	CASSLPKTSGSGNEQFF
NA	TRBV12-5	NA	TRBJ2-1	TGTGCTAGTGGTCCTGCCCTGCGGGATGAGCAGTTCTTC	CASGPALRDEQFF
NA	TRBV19	once	TRBJ1-1	TGTGCCAGTACTTACGGAGGCACTGAAGCTTTCTTT	CASTYGGTEAFF
NA	TRBV5-1	NA	TRBJ2-5	TGCGCCAGCAGCTTGGGGTGGGGAGAGACCCAGTACTTC	CASSLGWGETQYF
NA	TRBV19	once	TRBJ2-1	TGTGCCAGTAGTCTAAGGACGGGACGTAGCTCCTACAATGAGCAGTTCTTC	CASSLRTGRSSYNEQFF
NA	TRBV19	NA	TRBJ2-1	TGTGCCAGTAGTATAGAAGGCCATCCAAAGCAGTTCTTC	CASSIEGHPKQFF
TRBD2	TRBV5-4	NA	TRBJ2-7	TGTGCCAGCAGCTTGGGAGTAGCGGGAGCTGCTTACGAGCAGTACTTC	CASSLGVAGAAYEQYF
TRBD2	TRBV19	NA	TRBJ2-3	TGTGCCAGTAGTATAGATCAACTAGCGGGAGTATCGGCAGATACGCAGTATTTT	CASSIDQLAGVSADTQYF
NA	TRBV7-9	NA	TRBJ1-3	TGTGCCAGCAGCCCGCAGGGTCTTGGAAACACCATATATTTT	CASSPQGLGNTIYF
NA	TRBV5-1	NA	TRBJ1-2	TGCGCCAGCAGCTTGGAGGCCACGGGGGACTATGGCTACACCTTC	CASSLEATGDYGYTF
NA	TRBV19	NA	TRBJ2-1	TGTGCCAGTAGCAGGGCCGGGACGGCATACAATGAGCAGTTCTTC	CASSRAGTAYNEQFF
TRBD1	TRBV6-5	NA	TRBJ1-2	TGTGCCAGCAGTAAACAGACAGGGGGTAACTATGGCTACACCTTC	CASSKQTGGNYGYTF
TRBD2	TRBV10-2	NA	TRBJ2-1	TGCGCCAGCAGTCTGACTAGCGGGGGGGGTGAGCAGTTCTTC	CASSLTSGGGEQFF
NA	TRBV30	NA	TRBJ1-5	TGTGCCTGGAGTAAAGGGGACAATCAGCCCCAGCATTTT	CAWSKGDNQPQHF
NA	TRBV5-1	NA	TRBJ2-7	TGCGCCAGCAGCACCGGACACTACTACGAGCAGTACTTC	CASSTGHYYEQYF
NA	TRBV19	NA	TRBJ1-5	TGTGCCAGTACTGGGCAGGGCGGGAATCAGCCCCAGCATTTT	CASTGQGGNQPQHF
NA	TRBV7-2	NA	TRBJ1-1	TGTGCCAGCAGCTACTGGGTGAATACGAACGAAGCTTTCTTT	CASSYWVNTNEAFF
TRBD1	TRBV25-1	NA	TRBJ1-2	TGTGCCGTCTCAGGGGGATTCGATGGCTACACCTTC	CAVSGGFDGYTF
NA	TRBV7-9	NA	TRBJ2-2	TGTGCCAGCAGCTTGGACAGCTCCGGGGAGCTGTTTTTT	CASSLDSSGELFF
NA	TRBV9	NA	TRBJ2-2	TGTGCCAGCAGCGTAGCAGGCAGGGAGAAATCCGGGGAGCTGTTTTTT	CASSVAGREKSGELFF
NA	TRBV5-5	NA	TRBJ2-1	TGTGCCAGCAGCTCGCTACAGGGAAATGAGCAGTTCTTC	CASSSLQGNEQFF
NA	TRBV10-1	NA	TRBJ1-5	TGCGCCAGCAGTGACCTGTCGGAGCCCCAGCATTTT	CASSDLSEPQHF